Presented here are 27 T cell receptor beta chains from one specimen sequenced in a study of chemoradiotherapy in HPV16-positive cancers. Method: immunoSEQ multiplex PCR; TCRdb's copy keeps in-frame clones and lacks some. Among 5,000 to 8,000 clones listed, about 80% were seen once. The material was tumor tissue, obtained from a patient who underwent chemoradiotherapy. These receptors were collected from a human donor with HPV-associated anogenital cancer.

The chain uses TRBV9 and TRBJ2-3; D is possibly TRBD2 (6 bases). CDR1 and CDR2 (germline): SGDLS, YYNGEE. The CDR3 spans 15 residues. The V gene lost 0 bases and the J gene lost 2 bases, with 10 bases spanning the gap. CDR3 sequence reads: CASSVGWGDTDTQYF. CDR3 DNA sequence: TGTGCCAGCAGCGTAGGATGGGGGGACACAGATACGCAGTATTTT.

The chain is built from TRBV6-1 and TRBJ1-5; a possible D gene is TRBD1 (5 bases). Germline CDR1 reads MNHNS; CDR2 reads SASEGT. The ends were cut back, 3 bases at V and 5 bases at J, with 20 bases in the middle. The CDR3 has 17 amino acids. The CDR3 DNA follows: TGTGCCAGCAGTGAGATGCAGGGAAGTTTTGAGGATCAGCCCCAGCATTTT. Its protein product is CASSEMQGSFEDQPQHF.

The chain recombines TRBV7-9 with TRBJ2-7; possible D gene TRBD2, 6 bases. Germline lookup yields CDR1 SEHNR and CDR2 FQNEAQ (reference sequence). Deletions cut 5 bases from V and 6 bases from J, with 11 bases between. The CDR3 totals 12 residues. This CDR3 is CASSVSGVEQYF. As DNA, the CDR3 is TGTGCCAGCAGCGTTTCGGGGGTCGAGCAGTACTTC.

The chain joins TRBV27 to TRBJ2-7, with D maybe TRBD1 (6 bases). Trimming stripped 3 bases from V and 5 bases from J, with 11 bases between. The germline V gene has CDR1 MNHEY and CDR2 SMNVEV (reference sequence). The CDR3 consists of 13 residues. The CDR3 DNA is TGTGCCAGCAGTTTTTCAGGGGACCACGAGCAGTACTTC. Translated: CASSFSGDHEQYF.

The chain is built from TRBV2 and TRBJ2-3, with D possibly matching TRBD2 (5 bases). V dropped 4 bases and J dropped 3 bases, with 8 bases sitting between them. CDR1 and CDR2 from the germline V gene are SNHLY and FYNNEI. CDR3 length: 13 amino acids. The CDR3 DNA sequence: TGTGCCAGCAGTGGGGAGAATACAGATACGCAGTATTTT. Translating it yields CASSGENTDTQYF.

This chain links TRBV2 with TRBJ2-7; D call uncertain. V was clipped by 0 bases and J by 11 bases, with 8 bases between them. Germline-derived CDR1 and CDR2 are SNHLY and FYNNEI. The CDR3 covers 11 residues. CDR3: CASSEAVEKYF. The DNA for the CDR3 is TGTGCCAGCAGTGAAGCGGTCGAAAAGTACTTC.

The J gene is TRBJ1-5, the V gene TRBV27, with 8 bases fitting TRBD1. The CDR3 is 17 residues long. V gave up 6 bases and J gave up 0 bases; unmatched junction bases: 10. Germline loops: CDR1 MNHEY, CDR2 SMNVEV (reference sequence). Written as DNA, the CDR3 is TGTGCCAGCAGAATTTGGGGGACAGGCAATAGCAATCAGCCCCAGCATTTT. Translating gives CASRIWGTGNSNQPQHF.

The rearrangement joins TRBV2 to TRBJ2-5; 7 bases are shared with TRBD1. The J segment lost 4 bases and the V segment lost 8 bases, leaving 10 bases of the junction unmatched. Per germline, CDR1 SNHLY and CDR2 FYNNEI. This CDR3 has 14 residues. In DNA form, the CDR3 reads TGTGCCAGCGCTCTTCCCAGGGGGATAGAGACCCAGTACTTC. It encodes CASALPRGIETQYF. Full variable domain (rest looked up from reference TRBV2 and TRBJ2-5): EPEVTQTPSHQVTQMGQEVILRCVPISNHLYFYWYRQILGQKVEFLVSFYNNEISEKSEIFDDQFSVERPDGSNFTLKIRSTKLEDSAMYFCASALPRGIETQYFGPGTRLLVL.

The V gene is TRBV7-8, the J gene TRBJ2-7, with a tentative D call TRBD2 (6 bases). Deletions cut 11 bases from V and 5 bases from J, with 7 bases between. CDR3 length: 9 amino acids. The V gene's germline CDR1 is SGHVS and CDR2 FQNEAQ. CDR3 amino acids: CASGDEQYF. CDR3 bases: TGTGCCTCGGGGGACGAGCAGTACTTC.

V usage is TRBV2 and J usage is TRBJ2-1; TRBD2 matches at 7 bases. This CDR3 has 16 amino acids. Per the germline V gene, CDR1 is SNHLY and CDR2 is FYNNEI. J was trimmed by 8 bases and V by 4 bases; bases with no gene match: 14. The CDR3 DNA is TGTGCCAGCAGTGTAAAACCGGGAGGACGTAACCATGAGCAGTTCTTC. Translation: CASSVKPGGRNHEQFF.

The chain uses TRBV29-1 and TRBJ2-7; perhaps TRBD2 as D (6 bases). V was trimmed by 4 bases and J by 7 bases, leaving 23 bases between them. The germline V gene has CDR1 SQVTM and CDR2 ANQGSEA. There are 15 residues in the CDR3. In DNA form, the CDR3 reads TGCAGCGTTGTCGGAGGGGACCCACCATCGGGGGAGCAGTACTTC. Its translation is CSVVGGDPPSGEQYF.

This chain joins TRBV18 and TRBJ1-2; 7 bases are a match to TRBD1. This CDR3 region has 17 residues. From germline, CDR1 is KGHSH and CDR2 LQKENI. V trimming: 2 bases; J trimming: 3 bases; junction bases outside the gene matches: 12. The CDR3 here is CASSPKRGLMEDYGYTF. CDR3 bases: TGTGCCAGCTCACCAAAAAGGGGGCTGATGGAGGACTATGGCTACACCTTC.

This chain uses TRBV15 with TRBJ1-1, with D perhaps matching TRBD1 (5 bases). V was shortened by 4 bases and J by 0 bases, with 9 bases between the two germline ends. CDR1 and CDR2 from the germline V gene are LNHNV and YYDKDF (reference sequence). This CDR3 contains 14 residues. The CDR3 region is CATSKGVLNTEAFF. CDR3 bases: TGTGCCACCAGCAAAGGGGTGTTGAACACTGAAGCTTTCTTT.

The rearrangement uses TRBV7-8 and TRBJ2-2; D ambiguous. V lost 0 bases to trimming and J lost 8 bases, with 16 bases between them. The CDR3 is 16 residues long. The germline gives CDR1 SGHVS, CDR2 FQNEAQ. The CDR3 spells CASSLARGRLEGELFF. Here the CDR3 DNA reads TGTGCCAGCAGCTTAGCGAGAGGCAGGCTGGAAGGGGAGCTGTTTTTT.

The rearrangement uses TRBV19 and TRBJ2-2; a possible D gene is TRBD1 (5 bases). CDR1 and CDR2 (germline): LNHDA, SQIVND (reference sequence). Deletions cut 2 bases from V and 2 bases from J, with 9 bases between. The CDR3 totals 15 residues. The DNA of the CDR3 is TGTGCCAGTAGTATATCCAGGGTAAACACCGGGGAGCTGTTTTTT. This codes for CASSISRVNTGELFF.

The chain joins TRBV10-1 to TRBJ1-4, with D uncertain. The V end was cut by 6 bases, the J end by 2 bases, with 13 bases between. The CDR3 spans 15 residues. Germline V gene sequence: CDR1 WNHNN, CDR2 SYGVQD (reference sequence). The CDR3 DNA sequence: TGCGCCAGCAGCCGAGAAGTGGGGACTAATGAAAAACTGTTTTTT. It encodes CASSREVGTNEKLFF.

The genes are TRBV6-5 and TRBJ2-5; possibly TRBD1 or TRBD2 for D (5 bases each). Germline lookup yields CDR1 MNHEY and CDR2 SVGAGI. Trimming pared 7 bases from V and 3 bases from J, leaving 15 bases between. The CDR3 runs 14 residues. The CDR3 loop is CASTFVGVEETQYF. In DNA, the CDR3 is TGTGCCAGCACCTTCGTGGGGGTGGAAGAGACCCAGTACTTC.

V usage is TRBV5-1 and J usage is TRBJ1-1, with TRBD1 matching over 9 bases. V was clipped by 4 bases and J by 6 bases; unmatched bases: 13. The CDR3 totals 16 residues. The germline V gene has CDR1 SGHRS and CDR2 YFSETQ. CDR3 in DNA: TGCGCCAGCAGCCAACAAAACTCCGGGACAGGGTCTGAAGCTTTCTTT. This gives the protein CASSQQNSGTGSEAFF.

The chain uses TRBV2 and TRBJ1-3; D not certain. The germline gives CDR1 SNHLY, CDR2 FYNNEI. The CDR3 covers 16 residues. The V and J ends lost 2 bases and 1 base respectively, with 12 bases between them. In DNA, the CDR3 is TGTGCCAGCAGTGAAATTCCGGCGACTTCTGGAAACACCATATATTTT. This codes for CASSEIPATSGNTIYF.

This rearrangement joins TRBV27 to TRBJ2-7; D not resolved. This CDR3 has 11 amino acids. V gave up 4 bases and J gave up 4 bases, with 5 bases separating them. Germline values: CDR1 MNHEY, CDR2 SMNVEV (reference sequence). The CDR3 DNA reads TGTGCCAGCAGTTCAGATTACGAGCAGTACTTC. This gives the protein CASSSDYEQYF.

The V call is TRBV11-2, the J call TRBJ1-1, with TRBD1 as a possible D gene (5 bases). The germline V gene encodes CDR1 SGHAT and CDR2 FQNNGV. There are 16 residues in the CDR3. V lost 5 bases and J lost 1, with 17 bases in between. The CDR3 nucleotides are TGTGCCAGCAGCCCCCGTAGTCTCGGGGGGAACACTGAAGCTTTCTTT. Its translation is CASSPRSLGGNTEAFF.

This CDR3 reads CASSLFPSTGELFF. The CDR3 DNA reads as TGCGCCAGCAGCTTGTTCCCGTCCACCGGGGAGCTGTTTTTT. This sequence joins TRBV5-1 and TRBJ2-2; D gene unclear. Germline V gene lookup returns CDR1 SGHRS and CDR2 YFSETQ. V lost 1 base to trimming and J lost 4 bases, with 8 bases between them. This CDR3 is 14 amino acids long.

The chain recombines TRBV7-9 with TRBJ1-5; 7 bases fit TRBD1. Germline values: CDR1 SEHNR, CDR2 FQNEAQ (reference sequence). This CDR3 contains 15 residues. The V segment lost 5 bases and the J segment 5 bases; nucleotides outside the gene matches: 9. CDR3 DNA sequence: TGTGCCAGCAGCAACAATGGACAGGATCATCAGCCCCAGCATTTT. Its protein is CASSNNGQDHQPQHF.

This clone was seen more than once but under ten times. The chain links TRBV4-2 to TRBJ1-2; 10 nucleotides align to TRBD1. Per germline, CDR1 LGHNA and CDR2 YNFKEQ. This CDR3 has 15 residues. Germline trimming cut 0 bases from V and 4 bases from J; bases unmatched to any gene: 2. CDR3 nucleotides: TGTGCCAGCAGCCAAGAGGACAGGGGGTTCTATGGCTACACCTTC. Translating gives CASSQEDRGFYGYTF.

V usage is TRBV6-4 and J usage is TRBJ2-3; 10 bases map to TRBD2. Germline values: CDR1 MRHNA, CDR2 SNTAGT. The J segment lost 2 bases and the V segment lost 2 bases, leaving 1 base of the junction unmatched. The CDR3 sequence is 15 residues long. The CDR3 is CASSDSGGATDTQYF. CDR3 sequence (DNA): TGTGCCAGCAGTGACAGCGGGGGGGCCACAGATACGCAGTATTTT.

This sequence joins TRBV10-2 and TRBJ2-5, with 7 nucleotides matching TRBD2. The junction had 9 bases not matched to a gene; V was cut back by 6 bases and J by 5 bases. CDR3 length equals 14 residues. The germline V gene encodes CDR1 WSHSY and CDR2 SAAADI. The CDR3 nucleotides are TGCGCCAGCAGGGAAGCGGGGACTGTTGAGACCCAGTACTTC. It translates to CASREAGTVETQYF.

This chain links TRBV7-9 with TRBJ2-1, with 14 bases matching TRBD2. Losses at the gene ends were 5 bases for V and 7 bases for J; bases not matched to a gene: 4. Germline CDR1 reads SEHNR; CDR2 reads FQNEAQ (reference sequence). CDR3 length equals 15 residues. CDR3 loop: CASSRGLAGGNEQFF. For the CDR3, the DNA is TGTGCCAGCAGCCGCGGACTAGCGGGGGGTAATGAGCAGTTCTTC.